The clone carrying this TCR beta chain was found once. The data were taken from a study of Ad26.COV2.S vaccination and SARS-CoV-2 variants. CDR1 and CDR2 from the germline V gene are LNHDA and SQIVND (reference sequence). CDR3 length: 15 amino acids. Trimming cost V 4 bases and J 3 bases; bases outside gene matches: 6. The treatment here: over 15 received Ad26.COV2.S at low or high dose, single or two shots; about 5 received placebo; per-sample allocation not given. On day 63 after the first injection, vaccine and placebo recipients gave samples. Only in-frame clones appear in the TCRdb table, and some are missing; sequencing was by immunoSEQ multiplex PCR. The table includes about 460,000 clones, roughly nine tenths detected once.

The sample in question was peripheral blood, obtained in a trial of Ad26.COV2.S vaccine versus placebo. The TCR was taken from a person between 18 and 60 years old who received the Ad26.COV2.S COVID-19 vaccine or a placebo. This chain uses TRBV19 with TRBJ2-7; TRBD1 matches 10 bases. CDR3 protein: CASSTRTGGYYEQYF. The CDR3 DNA is TGTGCCAGTAGTACGCGGACAGGGGGTTACTACGAGCAGTACTTC. The full variable domain, with the rest looked up from reference TRBV19 and TRBJ2-7, is DGGITQSPKYLFRKEGQNVTLSCEQNLNHDAMYWYRQDPGQGLRLIYYSQIVNDFQKGDIAEGYSVSREKKESFPLTVTSAQKNPTAFYLCASSTRTGGYYEQYFGPGTRLTVT.